This T cell receptor (beta chain) was recorded in a study of long-term antiretroviral therapy in people with HIV. Overall study context: About a decade before 2015, the earliest samples were taken when ART was typically delayed.

The CDR3 totals 14 residues. Germline assignment: CDR1 MNHEY and CDR2 SMNVEV (reference sequence). Trimming cost V 8 bases and J 0 bases, with 11 bases left between them. Investigators performed immunoSEQ version v3.0 at survey level. Clones were sequenced by immunoSEQ multiplex PCR, and TCRdb holds only the in-frame ones, with some missing. This sample has tens of thousands of clones, with roughly 86% found just once. J is TRBJ2-1 and V is TRBV27, with D possibly TRBD2 on 6 matching bases. Sequenced material: unsorted PBMCs, taken 0.8 years after starting antiretroviral therapy. The sequence derives from a woman aged 30 to 39 with HIV. The CDR3 region is CASGRESSYNEQFF. The CDR3 coding sequence is TGTGCCAGCGGACGGGAGAGCTCCTACAATGAGCAGTTCTTC.